This note documents a single TCR beta chain sequence. The PCR made use of 60 Vbeta and 13 Jbeta primers. Profiling relied on immunoSEQ multiplex PCR, and the TCRdb table lists in-frame clones only, not all of them. The table shows some 100,000 clones, with about 80% occurring only once. The sample is drawn from a study of cytomegalovirus exposure and HLA in healthy donors. Study context: T cells numbering about 179 million yielded some 100 million unique TCR beta sequences in an earlier analysis.

Germline CDR1 and CDR2: GTSNPN and SVGIG (reference sequence). V shed 5 bases and J 5 bases; nucleotides not matched to a gene: 15. The length of the CDR3 is 15 residues. The chain employs TRBV30 and TRBJ2-7; 7 bases are a match to TRBD2. Source material: PBMCs. The TCR sequence derives from a female donor in good health and CMV-seronegative. CDR3 protein: CAWSNFGGGGNEQYF. DNA of the CDR3: TGTGCCTGGTCCAACTTCGGCGGGGGTGGCAACGAGCAGTACTTC.